Listed below are T cell receptor beta chains from one sample, sequenced in a study of cytomegalovirus exposure and HLA in healthy donors. Some clones are missing from TCRdb's copy, which holds only in-frame ones; the method was immunoSEQ multiplex PCR. Of 150,000 or so clones listed, more than 60% are singletons. Sequenced sample: PBMCs. These receptors originate from a human donor in good health. The CDR3 runs from the conserved cysteine through the conserved F or W. A D gene is named only where the DNA matches it firmly. Rows give clone size only sometimes, using once, few, many, or a class for an expanded clone.

d_call j_call v_call clone_size cdr3_aa cdr3_nt
. TRBJ1-1 TRBV6-5 . CASSRNSQAAFF TGTGCCAGCAGTAGGAACAGTCAGGCAGCTTTCTTT
TRBD2 TRBJ2-1 TRBV6-5 . CASSYPTSGGNEQFF TGTGCCAGCAGTTACCCGACTAGCGGGGGAAATGAGCAGTTCTTC
TRBD2 TRBJ2-3 TRBV7-9 . CASSQTGTRTLTDTQYF TGTGCCAGCAGCCAAACCGGGACTAGAACCCTCACAGATACGCAGTATTTT
TRBD2 TRBJ2-5 TRBV7-9 . CASSTQRGPIQETQYF TGTGCCAGCAGCACCCAGCGGGGGCCGATTCAAGAGACCCAGTACTTC
. TRBJ2-3 TRBV5-4 . CASSGAGARTDTQYF TGTGCCAGCAGCGGAGCAGGGGCCCGCACAGATACGCAGTATTTT
. TRBJ2-7 TRBV6-1 once CASSGGILFYEQYF TGTGCCAGCAGTGGTGGCATCTTATTCTACGAGCAGTACTTC
TRBD1 TRBJ1-1 TRBV5-8 . CASSRYRGYQDTEAFF TGTGCCAGCAGCCGATACAGGGGTTACCAGGACACTGAAGCTTTCTTT
. TRBJ2-6 TRBV6-1 . CASRRDSGANVLTF TGTGCCAGCAGGAGGGACTCTGGGGCCAACGTCCTGACTTTC
TRBD2 TRBJ2-1 TRBV7-3 . CASSVSGGLYNEQFF TGTGCCAGCAGCGTTAGCGGGGGGCTTTACAATGAGCAGTTCTTC
. TRBJ2-3 TRBV4-3 . CASSQDRETADTQYF TGCGCCAGCAGCCAAGATCGGGAGACTGCAGATACGCAGTATTTT
TRBD1 TRBJ1-6 TRBV5-6 . CASSSRDRSSPLHF TGTGCCAGCAGCTCACGGGACAGGTCCTCACCCCTCCACTTT
. TRBJ2-1 TRBV7-9 . CASSLVVSGNEQFF TGTGCCAGCAGCTTAGTAGTTAGCGGCAATGAGCAGTTCTTC
TRBD1 TRBJ2-3 TRBV4-3 . CASSLQGGTDTQYF TGCGCCAGCAGCCTCCAGGGGGGCACAGATACGCAGTATTTT
. TRBJ1-3 TRBV4-2 few CASSQQPGRGNTIYF TGTGCCAGCAGCCAGCAACCAGGCCGCGGAAACACCATATATTTT
. TRBJ1-3 TRBV5-1 . CASMQGPGNTIYF TGCGCCAGCATGCAGGGCCCTGGAAACACCATATATTTT
. TRBJ1-3 TRBV7-3 . CASSLTGGSSGNTIYF TGTGCCAGCAGCTTAACAGGGGGAAGCTCTGGAAACACCATATATTTT
. TRBJ1-2 TRBV19 . CASSITGKGYTF TGTGCCAGTAGTATAACAGGGAAAGGCTACACCTTC
TRBD1 TRBJ1-2 TRBV5-6 once CASSLVRTGGSYGYTF TGTGCCAGCAGCTTGGTTAGGACAGGGGGCAGCTATGGCTACACCTTC
. TRBJ2-4 TRBV9 . CASSVNVAGGDIQYF TGTGCCAGCAGCGTAAATGTGGCAGGAGGAGACATTCAGTACTTC
TRBD2 TRBJ2-7 TRBV5-1 . CASTLRTSGSYEQYF TGCGCCAGCACCCTGAGGACTAGCGGGAGTTACGAGCAGTACTTC
TRBD1 TRBJ1-6 TRBV9 . CASSVGQGSVGSPLHF TGTGCCAGCAGCGTGGGACAGGGGTCCGTCGGTTCACCCCTCCACTTT
. TRBJ1-5 TRBV7-9 . CASTFGGPNQPQHF TGTGCCAGCACCTTCGGGGGGCCGAATCAGCCCCAGCATTTT
TRBD2 TRBJ2-2 TRBV6-5 . CASSRRGNGPGELLF TGTGCCAGCAGTCGGCGGGGGAATGGGCCCGGGGAGCTGCTTTTT
TRBD1 TRBJ2-7 TRBV6-5 . CASSYSTGQVSYEQYF TGTGCCAGCAGTTACTCAACCGGACAGGTGTCCTACGAGCAGTACTTC
TRBD1 TRBJ1-3 TRBV6-6 . CASSLTGTSGNTIYF TGTGCCAGCAGCCTGACAGGGACCTCTGGAAACACCATATATTTT
TRBD1 TRBJ1-6 TRBV7-6 . CASSPTPPRQGYNSPLHF TGTGCCAGCAGCCCAACCCCTCCTCGACAGGGATACAATTCACCCCTCCACTTT
. TRBJ1-2 TRBV5-1 once CASSSAGGGGYTF TGCGCCAGCAGCTCGGCGGGGGGAGGCGGCTACACCTTC
. TRBJ2-7 TRBV9 . CASSVRQDGLSEQYF TGTGCCAGCAGCGTGCGACAGGACGGCCTATCCGAGCAGTACTTC
. TRBJ1-1 TRBV29-1 once CSVDPRYTEAFF TGCAGCGTTGACCCTAGGTATACTGAAGCTTTCTTT
TRBD1 TRBJ2-7 TRBV5-6 . CASSVKPTGPYEQYF TGTGCCAGCAGCGTTAAACCGACAGGGCCCTACGAGCAGTACTTC
TRBD2 TRBJ2-5 TRBV7-8 . CASSWAGGGETQYF TGTGCCAGCAGTTGGGCCGGCGGGGGAGAGACCCAGTACTTC
TRBD2 TRBJ2-7 TRBV15 . CATSRPSWGGEQYF TGTGCCACCAGCAGACCCTCTTGGGGGGGCGAGCAGTACTTC